These T cell receptor beta chains were read from a single sample in a study of shared clonotypes between healthy human individuals. Libraries were prepared by immunoSEQ multiplex PCR; TCRdb keeps only in-frame clonotypes and omits some of them. The sample has roughly 2 million clones; around 95% are singletons. Specimen: naive CD4+ T cells sorted from blood. Receptors were obtained from a man aged 18-30 years in good health. CDR3s include the opening cysteine and the closing phenylalanine or tryptophan.

V gene: TRBV5-1
CDR3 protein: CASSLAQIYPNSPLHF

V gene: TRBV7-6
CDR3 protein: CASSLAVGEKLFF

V gene: TRBV28
CDR3 protein: CASSTGADPHRRRGAFF

V gene: TRBV6-6
CDR3 protein: CASSQGDHVNQPQHF

V gene: TRBV4-3
CDR3 protein: CASSQEPGPYEQYF

V gene: TRBV7-2
CDR3 protein: CASSLVGGPQLSYEQYF

V gene: TRBV28
CDR3 protein: CASSYIRQGGNYEQYF

V gene: TRBV27
CDR3 protein: CASSLLDSTDTQYF

V gene: TRBV25-1
CDR3 protein: CASTLRSGGGQETQYF

V gene: TRBV5-6
CDR3 protein: CASSLGEAYEQYF

V gene: TRBV29-1
CDR3 protein: CSVGDRSSYEQYF

V gene: TRBV6-1
CDR3 protein: CASSTGTRYQETQYF

V gene: TRBV28
CDR3 protein: CASRRGGQLLYGYTF

V gene: TRBV7-7
CDR3 protein: CASSLGRATQETQYF

V gene: TRBV30
CDR3 protein: CAWTQTSSKNIQYF